The rows below give T cell receptor beta chains drawn from one sample of a study of T cells in Graves' hyperthyroidism and ophthalmopathy. In TCRdb, the multiplex PCR reads were re-called with MiXCR into one record per CDR3 protein. The sample has approximately 410,000 distinct CDR3 sequences, roughly 15% seen once. The sequenced sample was blood. The receptors were sampled from a man between 18 and 35 years old with Graves' ophthalmopathy. Each CDR3 is given without its conserved first and last residue.

V	J	CDR3
TRBV7-9	TRBJ2-7	ASSGGGSGSQYGQY
TRBV7-9	TRBJ1-3	ASSLDLSSGNTKY
TRBV12-3/TRBV12-4	TRBJ2-5	ASSKAYETQY
TRBV10-1	TRBJ2-1	ASRDSGEQF
TRBV5-4	TRBJ2-5	ASSFTLQETQY
TRBV6-1	TRBJ2-7	ASKADYEQY
TRBV19	TRBJ1-6	ASSPSGGQDSPLH
TRBV11-3	TRBJ2-7	ASTTSKGQGTDEQY
TRBV12-3/TRBV12-4	TRBJ1-1	ASTRAGGASAEAF
TRBV5-1	TRBJ2-7	ASSLGQVDEQY
TRBV4-1	TRBJ1-2	ASSQEVGYPGYT
TRBV18	TRBJ1-1	ASSPRETEAF
TRBV7-9	TRBJ2-7	ASSLVSGMHEQY
TRBV7-9	TRBJ1-5	ASSLVGGGQPQH
TRBV5-1	TRBJ2-7	ASSLDMTGTHEQY
TRBV18	TRBJ2-5	ASSQVSQETQY
TRBV6-1	TRBJ2-5	ASTGSEETQY
TRBV4-1	TRBJ1-1	ASSQLGRAGTEAF
TRBV7-2	TRBJ1-2	ASSPKPGQGVYGYT
TRBV29-1	TRBJ2-1	SVESGTSGSNEQF
TRBV20-1	TRBJ2-7	SATAASGMVYEQY
TRBV27	TRBJ2-7	ASSLGPGYYEQY
TRBV7-9	TRBJ2-5	ASSFLVAQY
TRBV5-8	TRBJ2-5	ASSFIGAPQETQY
TRBV7-2	TRBJ1-1	ASSRPGAEAF
TRBV4-1	TRBJ2-7	ASSQGPPGLAHSYEQY
TRBV28	TRBJ1-6	ASSSPGANSPLH
TRBV20-1	TRBJ2-3	SASAGLFTDTQY
TRBV19	TRBJ2-1	ASSKGSGTEQF
TRBV11-2	TRBJ1-1	ASSLLGGGQSEAF
TRBV25-1	TRBJ1-2	ASSEGHRGEGGYT
TRBV12-3/TRBV12-4	TRBJ1-4	ASSQGAANEKLF
TRBV10-3	TRBJ1-2	AISAPNGGRSYT
TRBV14	TRBJ1-1	ASSQGRGLEAF
TRBV6-1	TRBJ1-2	ASKLRDRNYGYT
TRBV29-1	TRBJ2-3	SVEGGTGPTDTQY
TRBV5-8	TRBJ2-1	ALKAGPSTNEQF
TRBV6-1	TRBJ1-1	ASSVGGGDTEAF
TRBV9	TRBJ2-1	ASSESDTSYNEQF
TRBV28	TRBJ2-1	AGGTSGYNEQF
TRBV2	TRBJ2-7	ASSSPSGRSAYEQY
TRBV30	TRBJ2-2	AAPRLRNTGELF
TRBV6-1	TRBJ2-7	ASSLLAGEAYEQY